Below, 15 T cell receptor beta chains from the same sample are listed, as sequenced in a study of cytomegalovirus exposure and HLA in healthy donors. The PCR employed 60 Vbeta primers together with 13 Jbeta primers. Clones were sequenced by immunoSEQ multiplex PCR, and TCRdb holds only the in-frame ones, with some missing. This table has around 170,000 clones, over 80% appearing once. What was sequenced was PBMCs. These receptors came from a man aged 40-49 years in good health and CMV-seropositive.

The rearrangement joins TRBV19 to TRBJ1-5; D perhaps matches TRBD1 (6 bases). Germline CDR1 LNHDA, CDR2 SQIVND (reference sequence). The CDR3 spans 16 residues. The V gene lost 5 bases and the J gene lost 6 bases, with 20 bases spanning the gap. The CDR3 DNA follows: TGTGCCAGTAGTCTATCCCTCGGCGGGGGCGGTCAGCCCCAGCATTTT. Translated: CASSLSLGGGGQPQHF.

The V gene is TRBV9, the J gene TRBJ1-2; 7 bases are shared with TRBD1. The CDR3 is made up of 13 amino acids. After removal of 4 bases from V and 7 bases from J, the junction contained 7 bases not matched to a gene. Per the germline V gene, CDR1 is SGDLS and CDR2 is YYNGEE. This CDR3 reads CASSSDRVGGYTF. CDR3 bases: TGTGCCAGCAGCTCCGACAGGGTAGGTGGCTACACCTTC.

The chain links TRBV28 to TRBJ1-6; D is uncertain. V was pared by 1 base and J by 0 bases, with 13 bases between. The germline gives CDR1 MDHEN, CDR2 SYDVKM. There are 18 residues in the CDR3. The chain's CDR3 is CASSLYGSGSSYNSPLHF. The CDR3 DNA reads TGTGCCAGCAGTTTATATGGCAGCGGAAGCTCCTATAATTCACCCCTCCACTTT.

This chain links TRBV19 with TRBJ2-5; 12 nucleotides match TRBD2. The CDR3 length is 15 residues. Germline trimming cut 3 bases from V and 4 bases from J; bases unmatched to any gene: 3. Looked up from germline, CDR1 is LNHDA and CDR2 is SQIVND (reference sequence). The CDR3 region is CASSIRTSGVETQYF. The CDR3 DNA reads as TGTGCCAGTAGTATCCGGACTAGCGGGGTAGAGACCCAGTACTTC. The full variable domain, completed using reference TRBV19 and TRBJ2-5, is DGGITQSPKYLFRKEGQNVTLSCEQNLNHDAMYWYRQDPGQGLRLIYYSQIVNDFQKGDIAEGYSVSREKKESFPLTVTSAQKNPTAFYLCASSIRTSGVETQYFGPGTRLLVL.

V is TRBV19 and J is TRBJ1-1, with TRBD1 as a possible D gene (5 bases). The CDR3 extends over 16 amino acids. CDR1 LNHDA and CDR2 SQIVND come from the germline V gene (reference sequence). Trimming removed 0 bases at V and 1 base at J, with 12 bases between. The CDR3 protein is CASSIDPLTGNTEAFF. CDR3 sequence (DNA): TGTGCCAGTAGTATAGACCCCCTCACAGGGAACACTGAAGCTTTCTTT.

This clone was seen only once. The CDR3 DNA reads as TGTGCCAGCAGCTTAAATCCGGGGGGGAAAGAGACCCAGTACTTC. As protein: CASSLNPGGKETQYF. V usage is TRBV7-3 and J usage is TRBJ2-5; TRBD2 aligns across 8 bases. Germline CDR1 reads SGHTA; CDR2 reads FQGTGA. The V and J ends lost 1 base and 3 bases, in that order; junction bases with no gene match: 4. The CDR3 consists of 15 residues.

V and J are TRBV7-9 and TRBJ1-3; no clear D gene. The V gene lost 4 bases and the J gene lost 1 base, with 5 bases spanning the gap. The CDR3 spans 13 residues. Germline V gene data show CDR1 as SEHNR and CDR2 as FQNEAQ (reference sequence). Here the CDR3 DNA reads TGTGCCAGCAGCTCCGGGTCTGGAAACACCATATATTTT. Residues: CASSSGSGNTIYF. Supplemented by reference TRBV7-9 and TRBJ1-3, the full variable domain reads DTGVSQNPRHKITKRGQNVTFRCDPISEHNRLYWYRQTLGQGPEFLTYFQNEAQLEKSRLLSDRFSAERPKGSFSTLEIQRTEQGDSAMYLCASSSGSGNTIYFGEGSWLTVV.

This chain connects TRBV29-1 to TRBJ2-2; D unresolved. V lost 6 bases and J 6 bases, leaving 14 bases between the germline ends. Germline V gene lookup returns CDR1 SQVTM and CDR2 ANQGSEA. The CDR3 covers 13 residues. CDR3 coding DNA: TGCAGCGTCCGCCCCACATCGTCCGGGGAGCTGTTTTTT. Its translation is CSVRPTSSGELFF.

The gene calls are TRBV9 and TRBJ2-7; the D gene is possibly TRBD1 (5 bases). The ends were cut back, 0 bases at V and 9 bases at J, with 13 bases in the middle. The CDR3 sequence is 13 residues long. In germline, CDR1 is SGDLS, CDR2 YYNGEE. The CDR3 region has the DNA TGTGCCAGCAGCGTAGGTGGGGCCAGGCGGCAGTACTTC. It translates to CASSVGGARRQYF.

The gene calls are TRBV19 and TRBJ1-1; D remains unclear. The length of the CDR3 is 18 residues. V lost 3 bases and J lost 0, with 20 bases in between. Germline values: CDR1 LNHDA, CDR2 SQIVND (reference sequence). The CDR3, as DNA: TGTGCCAGTAGTATTGGAGACGTCAAGGTTGGCATGAACACTGAAGCTTTCTTT. It translates to CASSIGDVKVGMNTEAFF.

This chain links TRBV5-1 with TRBJ2-7, with 7 bases fitting TRBD1. Germline V gives CDR1 SGHRS, CDR2 YFSETQ. The CDR3 consists of 14 residues. With V trimmed by 4 bases and J by 0 bases, 4 bases remained unmatched. CDR3 protein: CASSARQGSYEQYF. The CDR3 DNA reads TGCGCCAGCAGCGCACGACAGGGCTCCTACGAGCAGTACTTC. Together with reference TRBV5-1 and TRBJ2-7, the CDR3 gives the full variable domain: KAGVTQTPRYLIKTRGQQVTLSCSPISGHRSVSWYQQTPGQGLQFLFEYFSETQRNKGNFPGRFSGRQFSNSRSEMNVSTLELGDSALYLCASSARQGSYEQYFGPGTRLTVT.

As to this clone: This CDR3 is also generated by other DNA sequences in the sample. This chain connects TRBV10-3 to TRBJ1-2; 8 nucleotides agree with TRBD1. The CDR3 loop spans 14 amino acids. Germline V CDR1 and CDR2: ENHRY, SYGVKD. V lost 3 bases, J lost 8 bases, and 8 bases stayed unmatched. The DNA for the CDR3 is TGTGCCATCAGTGAATTAGGACAGGGACAAGGCTACACCTTC. Protein sequence: CAISELGQGQGYTF.

The rearrangement joins TRBV27 to TRBJ1-5; D perhaps matches TRBD1 (6 bases). The CDR3 extends over 14 amino acids. CDR1 is MNHEY and CDR2 is SMNVEV in the germline V gene (reference sequence). Trimming left V 6 bases short and J 8 bases short, with 17 bases between. DNA of the CDR3: TGTGCCAGCAGCTCAAGGGGGGGTGAGAAGCCCCAGCATTTT. It yields the protein CASSSRGGEKPQHF.

The J gene is TRBJ2-3, the V gene TRBV7-3; D possibly corresponds to TRBD2 (6 bases). CDR1 SGHTA and CDR2 FQGTGA come from the germline V gene. The CDR3 is 16 residues long. The germline V and J ends were trimmed by 4 bases and 5 bases, with 19 bases remaining between them. CDR3: CASSSLGTSSKDTQYF. The CDR3 DNA sequence: TGTGCCAGCAGCTCCTTGGGGACTTCAAGTAAAGATACGCAGTATTTT.

This chain links TRBV28 with TRBJ1-2, with TRBD1 matching over 10 bases. The CDR3 extends over 16 amino acids. V gave up 5 bases and J gave up 4 bases; unmatched junction bases: 10. From germline, CDR1 is MDHEN and CDR2 SYDVKM. The CDR3 sequence is CASSVTLGQGIYGYTF. For the CDR3, the DNA is TGTGCCAGCAGTGTAACCTTGGGACAGGGGATCTATGGCTACACCTTC.